This T cell receptor beta chain was sequenced in a study of blood T cells in healthy people across ages. Findings of the study overall: Per million T cells, the diversity of TCR beta decreased roughly linearly as age advanced. The study found TCR beta diversity correlated strongly with naive T cell percentage.

In its sample, this clonotype was seen a few times. Its antigen is unidentified. Trimming removed 1 base at V and 10 bases at J, with 14 bases between. The CDR3 loop spans 15 amino acids. Germline V gene lookup returns CDR1 SNHLY and CDR2 FYNNEI. It was with a sample-barcoded 5' primer and a J-beta primer mix that a second PCR of about 7 to 12 cycles was run. Researchers report that a template-switch adaptor with 12 random nucleotides tagged each cDNA molecule. TCRdb re-called the 5' RACE reads through MiXCR, storing one row per CDR3 protein. The sample includes 500,000 to 600,000 distinct CDR3 sequences, roughly 28% of them seen just once. Researchers collected about 9.1 milliliters of peripheral blood from every single donor.

This TCR was sampled from a woman between 65 and 79 years old in good health. Source material: blood. The chain couples TRBV2 to TRBJ1-6; the D is unclear. CDR3 DNA sequence: TGTGCCAGCAGTGAAGATCTGCCATCCCAGTCACCCCTCCACTTT. Translation: CASSEDLPSQSPLHF.